The 23 T cell receptor beta chains below were found in one sample sequenced in a study of T-cell reconstitution after alpha-beta-depleted transplantation in children (dated by TCRdb to the mid-2010s). The library was built by means of PCR. The sequencing machine was an Illumina HiSeq 2500. TCR library preparation used molecular barcoding, with unique molecular identifiers applied to normalize quantification of the TCRbeta repertoire. TCRdb redid the processing of the public reads, applying fastp at Q25 and MiXCR, and retained in-frame beta chains. Rows matching on CDR3 protein sequence are summarized as one entry with the most common DNA and genes. Recorded for this sample are about 200,000 distinct CDR3 sequences; approximately 7% of them occurred a single time. The top ten constitute 5.5% of the sample. The treatment or condition label, as the study defines it: allogeneic hematopoietic cell transplantation with graft depleted of TCRalphabeta T cells and CD19 B cells.

Here the sequenced sample was PBMCs, taken before TCRalphabeta/CD19-depleted stem cell transplant. These receptors all stem from a boy aged 2 to 10 with acute lymphoblastic leukemia, due to receive a stem cell transplant.

V gene TRBV19 combines with J gene TRBJ2-1; the D gene is possibly TRBD2 (5 bases). Germline V gives CDR1 LNHDA, CDR2 SQIVND (reference sequence). V was shortened by 1 base and J by 5 bases, with 6 bases between the two germline ends. The length of the CDR3 is 13 residues. The CDR3 DNA reads as TGTGCCAGTAGTATAGGCGGGCACAATGAGCAGTTCTTC. Its translation: CASSIGGHNEQFF.

The V call is TRBV12-2, the J call TRBJ2-1; TRBD2 is the table's D call and was not checked against the DNA. TRBV12-2 is a listed pseudogene. The CDR3 runs to 15 residues. Written as DNA, the CDR3 is TGTGCAAGTCGCTTCGAGCGGGAGCAGGTTAATGAGCAGTTCTTC. This codes for CASRFEREQVNEQFF.

The rearrangement joins TRBV12-3 or TRBV12-4 to TRBJ1-5, with 7 nucleotides matching TRBD1. V was pared by 5 bases and J by 6 bases, with 7 bases of the junction left unmatched. The CDR3 runs to 14 residues. This CDR3 is CASSRTGAGQPQHF. In DNA form, the CDR3 reads TGTGCCAGCAGTCGCACAGGGGCGGGTCAGCCCCAGCATTTT.

This clonotype was detected ten times or more. CDR3 coding DNA: TGTGCCAGCAGCGAGAGCGGGGGGGCCTACGAGCAGTACTTC. Residues: CASSESGGAYEQYF. The rearrangement uses TRBV7-9 and TRBJ2-7, with 10 positions matching TRBD2. J lost 2 bases, V lost 5 bases, and 3 bases had no gene match. Per germline, CDR1 SEHNR and CDR2 FQNEAQ (reference sequence). CDR3 length equals 14 residues.

There are many counts of this clonotype. V usage is TRBV20-1 and J usage is TRBJ2-1, with 10 bases fitting TRBD2. J lost 4 bases, V lost 0 bases, and 6 bases had no gene match. Germline assignment: CDR1 DFQATT and CDR2 SNEGSKA (reference sequence). This CDR3 region has 16 residues. This CDR3 reads CSARESRTSGYNEQFF. The CDR3 nucleotides are TGCAGTGCTAGAGAATCCCGGACTAGCGGATACAATGAGCAGTTCTTC.

This clonotype was counted many times. V usage is TRBV12-3 or TRBV12-4 and J usage is TRBJ1-6; D unresolved. Trimming pared 5 bases from V and 6 bases from J, leaving 8 bases between. The CDR3 is made up of 13 amino acids. DNA for the CDR3: TGTGCCAGCAGTGAAGTACTTAATTCACCCCTCCACTTT. This gives the protein CASSEVLNSPLHF.

The chain couples TRBV2 to TRBJ2-4; 13 nucleotides align to TRBD2. V was clipped by 4 bases and J by 1 base; unmatched bases: 10. Looked up from germline, CDR1 is SNHLY and CDR2 is FYNNEI. The length of the CDR3 is 19 residues. CDR3 nucleotide sequence: TGTGCCAGCAGTGGGGCCGGGACTAGCGGGAACGGGGCCAAAAACATTCAGTACTTC. It encodes CASSGAGTSGNGAKNIQYF.

Concerning this clonotype: A much larger clone is a single base away; this may be a read error. The chain carries TRBV4-3 and TRBJ2-3; 8 bases fit TRBD2. With V trimmed by 2 bases and J by 7 bases, 11 bases remained unmatched. In germline, CDR1 is LGHNA, CDR2 YSLEER. This CDR3 has 16 amino acids. CDR3 bases: TGCGCCAGCAGCCAAATTTCGGGTAGCGGGACACATACGCAGTATTTT. Translating gives CASSQISGSGTHTQYF.

This clonotype appeared a few times. This chain uses TRBV7-2 with TRBJ1-5; no definite D call. This CDR3 region has 13 residues. The germline CDR1 and CDR2 sequences are SGHTA and FQGNSA. V was pared by 6 bases and J by 5 bases, with 11 bases between. The CDR3 protein is CASRNERDQPQHF. The DNA of the CDR3 is TGTGCCAGCAGGAATGAAAGGGATCAGCCCCAGCATTTT.

This clonotype was detected only a few times. The chain couples TRBV7-2 to TRBJ2-5; perhaps TRBD2 as D (6 bases). V lost 4 bases, J lost 4 bases, and 16 bases lay in between. The germline CDR1 and CDR2 sequences are SGHTA and FQGNSA. The CDR3 covers 15 residues. The CDR3 protein is CASSSGLSRVETQYF. As DNA, the CDR3 is TGTGCCAGCAGCTCAGGACTATCCCGGGTAGAGACCCAGTACTTC.

This clonotype was seen many times. This rearrangement joins TRBV6-2 or TRBV6-3 to TRBJ2-1, with 9 bases that match TRBD2. Trimming at V came to 10 bases and at J to 1 base, leaving 2 bases not matched to a gene. The germline gives CDR1 MNHEY, CDR2 SVGEGT. This CDR3 is 13 amino acids long. CDR3 DNA: TGTGCCACCGCGGGGGGGTCCTACAATGAGCAGTTCTTC. Encoded protein: CATAGGSYNEQFF.

This clonotype was observed a handful of times. V is TRBV5-1 and J is TRBJ1-4; D possibly corresponds to TRBD1 (5 bases). The CDR3 sequence is 15 residues long. V lost 4 bases and J 5 bases, leaving 15 bases between the germline ends. The germline CDR1 and CDR2 sequences are SGHRS and YFSETQ. This chain's CDR3 is CASSLEEGWNEKLFF. In DNA, the CDR3 is TGCGCCAGCAGCCTGGAGGAGGGGTGGAATGAAAAACTGTTTTTT.

This clonotype was counted many times. The chain employs TRBV5-1 and TRBJ2-3, with D uncertain. CDR3 size: 14 residues. CDR1 is SGHRS and CDR2 is YFSETQ in the germline V gene. Trimming left V 1 base short and J 4 bases short, with 10 bases between. The CDR3 coding sequence is TGCGCCAGCAGCTTGAACATCCAAGCAGATACGCAGTATTTT. Amino acid sequence: CASSLNIQADTQYF.

In its sample, this clonotype was seen many times. The J gene is TRBJ2-6, the V gene TRBV2; D unclear. The CDR3 length is 15 residues. Per the germline V gene, CDR1 is SNHLY and CDR2 is FYNNEI. V shed 6 bases and J shed 0 bases, with 9 bases lying between them. The CDR3 is CASRDQPSGANVLTF. CDR3 coding DNA: TGTGCCAGCAGGGACCAACCCTCTGGGGCCAACGTCCTGACTTTC.

Many counts were recorded for this clonotype. The V and J genes are TRBV10-3 and TRBJ2-5; D gene uncertain. Germline V gives CDR1 ENHRY, CDR2 SYGVKD. The CDR3 totals 12 residues. The V and J ends lost 4 bases and 1 base respectively, with 4 bases between them. The DNA for the CDR3 is TGTGCCATCAGTGGGACCCAAGAGACCCAGTACTTC. The encoded protein is CAISGTQETQYF.

The chain employs TRBV4-2 and TRBJ2-7; 10 bases map to TRBD2. This CDR3 region has 14 residues. Germline trimming cut 5 bases from V and 4 bases from J; bases unmatched to any gene: 5. In germline, CDR1 is LGHNA, CDR2 YNFKEQ. The CDR3 sequence: CASSTPGLAYEQYF. CDR3 in DNA: TGTGCCAGCAGCACTCCGGGACTAGCGTACGAGCAGTACTTC.

Many counts were recorded for this clonotype. The genes are TRBV7-2 and TRBJ1-6, with TRBD1 matching 7 bases. Germline CDR1 and CDR2: SGHTA and FQGNSA. Trimming cost V 2 bases and J 5 bases; bases outside gene matches: 3. The CDR3 runs to 15 residues. CDR3 residues: CASSLNRGHNSPLHF. CDR3 nucleotide sequence: TGTGCCAGCAGCTTAAACAGGGGACATAATTCACCCCTCCACTTT.

Many counts were recorded for this clonotype. This rearrangement joins TRBV7-2 to TRBJ2-3; no definite D call. CDR3 length: 15 amino acids. CDR1 and CDR2 (germline): SGHTA, FQGNSA. V was pared by 1 base and J by 2 bases, with 10 bases between. This CDR3 is CASSLVSRFTDTQYF. The CDR3, as DNA: TGTGCCAGCAGCTTAGTCAGCAGATTCACAGATACGCAGTATTTT. The full variable domain, rest sourced from reference TRBV7-2 and TRBJ2-3, is GAGVSQSPSNKVTEKGKDVELRCDPISGHTALYWYRQSLGQGLEFLIYFQGNSAPDKSGLPSDRFSAERTGGSVSTLTIQRTQQEDSAVYLCASSLVSRFTDTQYFGPGTRLTVL.

In its sample, this clonotype was seen many times. The J gene is TRBJ1-1, the V gene TRBV20-1; D gene ambiguous. Trimming removed 6 bases at V and 7 bases at J, with 18 bases between. CDR1 is DFQATT, CDR2 SNEGSKA, per germline (reference sequence). CDR3 size: 13 residues. Written as DNA, the CDR3 is TGCAGTGCCAAGGGTCTGAAGTTAATTGAAGCTTTCTTT. Translating gives CSAKGLKLIEAFF.

Many counts were recorded for this clonotype. The chain recombines TRBV5-1 with TRBJ2-1; D gene unclear. CDR3 length equals 12 residues. Germline loops: CDR1 SGHRS, CDR2 YFSETQ. With 1 base removed from V and 8 bases from J, the gap between germline ends came to 7 bases. In DNA form, the CDR3 reads TGCGCCAGCAGCTTGAGTCAACATGAGCAGTTCTTC. Translating gives CASSLSQHEQFF.

This clonotype showed up many times. The J gene is TRBJ2-2, the V gene TRBV12-3 or TRBV12-4; D unresolved. The CDR3 is 13 amino acids. Trimming left V 3 bases short and J 5 bases short, with 7 bases between. In DNA form, the CDR3 reads TGTGCCAGCAGTTTGTTGGGAACCGGGGAGCTGTTTTTT. As protein: CASSLLGTGELFF.

This clonotype was picked up many times. The CDR3, as DNA: TGTGCCAGCAGAACTAGCGGGGAGCTGTTTTTT. As protein: CASRTSGELFF. This chain joins TRBV6-5 and TRBJ2-2; a possible D gene is TRBD2 (5 bases). With 6 bases removed from V and 7 bases from J, the gap between germline ends came to 6 bases. Germline CDR1 is MNHEY and CDR2 is SVGAGI. CDR3 length equals 11 residues.

This clonotype was recorded at least ten times. The chain is built from TRBV24-1 and TRBJ2-2; TRBD2 agrees at 13 bases. CDR3 length: 17 residues. Per the germline V gene, CDR1 is KGHDR and CDR2 is SFDVKD. Trimming at V came to 4 bases and at J to 3 bases, leaving 4 bases not matched to a gene. Here the CDR3 reads CATSDWTSGGHTGELFF. Written as DNA, the CDR3 is TGTGCCACCAGTGACTGGACTAGCGGGGGCCACACCGGGGAGCTGTTTTTT.